The 21 T cell receptor beta chains below all came from one sample that was sequenced in a study of blood T cell repertoires in COVID-19. Profiling relied on immunoSEQ multiplex PCR, and the TCRdb table lists in-frame clones only, not all of them. The sample shows 150,000 to 200,000 clones, roughly 82% of them seen only once. The sequenced sample was PBMCs or T cells enriched from blood (not recorded which). All receptors derive from a woman aged 55-69 years with acute COVID-19.

The rearrangement uses TRBV29-1 and TRBJ1-1, with D maybe TRBD1 (5 bases). The CDR3 covers 12 residues. The V end was cut by 5 bases, the J end by 3 bases, with 10 bases between. Germline V gene lookup returns CDR1 SQVTM and CDR2 ANQGSEA. For the CDR3, the DNA is TGCAGCGTTTCAGGGATACACACTGAAGCTTTCTTT. Its protein is CSVSGIHTEAFF. Full variable domain (outside the CDR3, taken from reference TRBV29-1 and TRBJ1-1): SAVISQKPSRDICQRGTSLTIQCQVDSQVTMMFWYRQQPGQSLTLIATANQGSEATYESGFVIDKFPISRPNLTFSTLTVSNMSPEDSSIYLCSVSGIHTEAFFGQGTRLTVV.

V and J are TRBV9 and TRBJ1-1; D is unclear. The length of the CDR3 is 14 residues. In germline, CDR1 is SGDLS, CDR2 YYNGEE. V was clipped by 3 bases and J by 0 bases, with 9 bases between them. This CDR3 is CASSDIRVNTEAFF. The CDR3, as DNA: TGTGCCAGCAGCGATATTAGAGTGAACACTGAAGCTTTCTTT.

The V call is TRBV18, the J call TRBJ1-1; 7 nucleotides align to TRBD1. With V trimmed by 3 bases and J by 1 base, 8 bases remained unmatched. This CDR3 is 16 amino acids long. CDR1 is KGHSH, CDR2 LQKENI, per germline. CDR3 region: CASSPSSGTANTEAFF. CDR3 nucleotides: TGTGCCAGCTCACCTAGCTCCGGGACAGCGAACACTGAAGCTTTCTTT. Looking up the rest from reference TRBV18 and TRBJ1-1 gives the full variable domain: NAGVMQNPRHLVRRRGQEARLRCSPMKGHSHVYWYRQLPEEGLKFMVYLQKENIIDESGMPKERFSAEFPKEGPSILRIQQVVRGDSAAYFCASSPSSGTANTEAFFGQGTRLTVV.

This chain links TRBV28 with TRBJ2-7; D gene unclear. Germline CDR1 MDHEN, CDR2 SYDVKM. Between the trimmed V and J ends, which lost 2 bases and 3 bases, there was a span of 8 bases. CDR3 size: 13 residues. CDR3 sequence: CASSLGVSYEQYV. CDR3 sequence (DNA): TGTGCCAGCAGTTTAGGTGTCAGCTACGAGCAGTACGTC.

The chain carries TRBV10-3 and TRBJ2-7; 7 positions agree with TRBD2. The CDR3 totals 16 residues. Germline CDR1 ENHRY, CDR2 SYGVKD. J gave up 0 bases and V 3 bases, and 8 bases lay outside the gene matches. In DNA, the CDR3 is TGTGCCATCAGTGAAACCTCGACTAGCAGCTCCTACGAGCAGTACTTC. Its translation is CAISETSTSSSYEQYF.

The rearrangement links TRBV4-1 to TRBJ2-7; 11 positions agree with TRBD1. Per the germline V gene, CDR1 is MGHRA and CDR2 is YSYEKL. V lost 3 bases to trimming and J lost 1 base; unmatched junction nucleotides: 8. The CDR3 is made up of 17 amino acids. In nucleotides, the CDR3 is TGCGCCAGCAGCCATCCAAACGGACAGGGGGCATCCTACGAGCAGTACTTC. Its translation is CASSHPNGQGASYEQYF.

This chain connects TRBV11-2 to TRBJ1-2, with 9 bases matching TRBD1. The germline V gene encodes CDR1 SGHAT and CDR2 FQNNGV. Trimming removed 5 bases from V and 4 bases from J; junction bases left unmatched: 8. This CDR3 comprises 15 residues. The CDR3 bases are TGTGCCAGCAGCCCGGTGGGACAGGGATTCTATGGCTACACCTTC. Amino acids: CASSPVGQGFYGYTF.

The J gene is TRBJ1-6, the V gene TRBV6-5; 9 bases fit TRBD1. Germline CDR1 is MNHEY and CDR2 is SVGAGI. The CDR3 covers 15 residues. V lost 10 bases, J lost 7 bases, and 11 bases stayed unmatched. CDR3 DNA: TGTGCCACCCCCACCGGGACAGGGCCCAATTCACCCCTCCACTTT. Translation gives CATPTGTGPNSPLHF.

This clone was counted a single time. The chain combines TRBV5-1 with TRBJ2-5, with TRBD2 identical over 15 bases. CDR3 length: 15 residues. From germline, CDR1 is SGHRS and CDR2 YFSETQ. The V segment lost 4 bases and the J segment 4 bases; nucleotides outside the gene matches: 2. CDR3 sequence (DNA): TGCGCCAGCAGCCTGGGACTAGCGGGGGGAGAGACCCAGTACTTC. It yields the protein CASSLGLAGGETQYF.

The chain links TRBV9 to TRBJ2-5; D is possibly TRBD2 (6 bases). Trimming left V 3 bases short and J 0 bases short, with 15 bases between. CDR1 and CDR2 (germline): SGDLS, YYNGEE. The CDR3 runs to 16 residues. The CDR3 loop reads CASSGRVAGYQETQYF. CDR3 coding DNA: TGTGCCAGCAGCGGTCGGGTGGCGGGGTACCAAGAGACCCAGTACTTC.

The V and J genes are TRBV9 and TRBJ2-7; the D is unclear. The germline V gene encodes CDR1 SGDLS and CDR2 YYNGEE. The CDR3 is made up of 13 amino acids. Trimming pared 5 bases from V and 4 bases from J, leaving 13 bases between. The CDR3 DNA follows: TGTGCCAGCAGTGATTACCCAGGTTACGAGCAGTACTTC. Its translation is CASSDYPGYEQYF. The entire variable domain, with the rest obtained from reference TRBV9 and TRBJ2-7, is as follows: DSGVTQTPKHLITATGQRVTLRCSPRSGDLSVYWYQQSLDQGLQFLIQYYNGEERAKGNILERFSAQQFPDLHSELNLSSLELGDSALYFCASSDYPGYEQYFGPGTRLTVT.

V and J are TRBV19 and TRBJ1-5, with a weak D call TRBD1 (6 bases). This CDR3 has 15 amino acids. Trimming removed 5 bases at V and 0 bases at J, with 11 bases between. Germline values: CDR1 LNHDA, CDR2 SQIVND (reference sequence). CDR3 sequence: CASSWGQTSNQPQHF. The CDR3, as DNA: TGTGCCAGTAGTTGGGGGCAGACTAGCAATCAGCCCCAGCATTTT.

The chain is built from TRBV5-1 and TRBJ2-3; tentatively, D is TRBD2 (5 bases). The germline gives CDR1 SGHRS, CDR2 YFSETQ. V was shortened by 0 bases and J by 1 base, with 18 bases between the two germline ends. The CDR3 has 18 amino acids. The CDR3 coding sequence is TGCGCCAGCAGCTTGGACGGAATGGCAGGAGGTGGCACAGATACGCAGTATTTT. Translating gives CASSLDGMAGGGTDTQYF.

The chain uses TRBV5-4 and TRBJ1-3; D gene uncertain. Germline CDR1 and CDR2: SGHNT and YYREEE (reference sequence). The CDR3 covers 15 residues. The germline V and J ends were trimmed by 4 bases and 0 bases, with 11 bases remaining between them. The CDR3 sequence is CASSQQSFSGNTIYF. In DNA, the CDR3 is TGTGCCAGCAGCCAACAGTCCTTCTCTGGAAACACCATATATTTT. The variable domain in full, completed from reference TRBV5-4 and TRBJ1-3, reads ETGVTQSPTHLIKTRGQQVTLRCSSQSGHNTVSWYQQALGQGPQFIFQYYREEENGRGNFPPRFSGLQFPNYSSELNVNALELDDSALYLCASSQQSFSGNTIYFGEGSWLTVV.

The rearrangement links TRBV19 to TRBJ1-2, with D unclear. The CDR3 is made up of 15 amino acids. Trimming left V 4 bases short and J 7 bases short, with 19 bases between. Germline V gene data show CDR1 as LNHDA and CDR2 as SQIVND (reference sequence). DNA for the CDR3: TGTGCCAGTAGTACCTTCTCGCCCCACGGTGGTGGCTACACCTTC. This codes for CASSTFSPHGGGYTF.

V usage is TRBV4-2 and J usage is TRBJ2-2; TRBD1 aligns across 9 bases. Germline CDR1 and CDR2: LGHNA and YNFKEQ. Trimming cost V 4 bases and J 4 bases; bases outside gene matches: 4. This CDR3 region has 15 residues. The CDR3 sequence is CASSLDRGGTGELFF. CDR3 DNA sequence: TGTGCCAGCAGCCTGGACAGGGGTGGCACCGGGGAGCTGTTTTTT.

The chain is built from TRBV7-2 and TRBJ1-2; the D gene is possibly TRBD1 (6 bases). The V and J ends lost 3 bases and 9 bases respectively, with 14 bases between them. This CDR3 is built from 13 residues. Germline CDR1 and CDR2: SGHTA and FQGNSA. CDR3 residues: CASSLNRVGSYTF. The CDR3 DNA sequence: TGTGCCAGCAGCTTGAACAGGGTCGGGAGCTACACCTTC.

This clone was observed a handful of times. The chain joins TRBV7-2 to TRBJ2-1; D is undetermined. V was pared by 1 base and J by 5 bases, with 6 bases between. CDR1 is SGHTA and CDR2 is FQGNSA in the germline V gene. CDR3 length equals 13 residues. CDR3 region: CASSLGHNNEQFF. The CDR3 bases are TGTGCCAGCAGCTTAGGACACAACAATGAGCAGTTCTTC.

The chain has TRBV24-1 and TRBJ2-6; a possible D gene is TRBD1 (5 bases). The CDR3 contains 17 residues. Per the germline V gene, CDR1 is KGHDR and CDR2 is SFDVKD. Trimming took off 7 bases at V and 4 bases at J, with 19 bases between the two ends. The CDR3 here is CATSHHLQAAGANVLTF. The CDR3 DNA follows: TGTGCCACCAGCCACCACTTACAGGCGGCCGGGGCCAACGTCCTGACTTTC.

This chain uses TRBV7-8 with TRBJ1-1; no reliable D call. V was trimmed by 6 bases and J by 4 bases, leaving 12 bases between them. Germline V lookup: CDR1 SGHVS, CDR2 FQNEAQ. The CDR3 loop spans 13 amino acids. Written as DNA, the CDR3 is TGTGCCAGCAGTTACGTGGGGAGCACTGAAGCTTTCTTT. Protein sequence: CASSYVGSTEAFF. The full variable domain, rest sourced from reference TRBV7-8 and TRBJ1-1, is GAGVSQSPRYKVAKRGQDVALRCDPISGHVSLFWYQQALGQGPEFLTYFQNEAQLDKSGLPSDRFFAERPEGSVSTLKIQRTQQEDSAVYLCASSYVGSTEAFFGQGTRLTVV.

The rearrangement uses TRBV19 and TRBJ1-3; unclear D gene. CDR3 length: 15 amino acids. Germline lookup yields CDR1 LNHDA and CDR2 SQIVND (reference sequence). The V end was cut by 2 bases, the J end by 0 bases, with 8 bases between. CDR3 in DNA: TGTGCCAGTAGTATACCCCCGGGCTCTGGAAACACCATATATTTT. As protein: CASSIPPGSGNTIYF.